This TCR beta chain was sequenced for a study of cytotoxic CD8 clonotypes in ibrutinib-treated CLL. Profiled with immunoSEQ multiplex PCR; TCRdb holds only in-frame clones, not every one. In the table there are approximately 330,000 clones, approximately 80% of which are singletons. Study-wide points: The public clonotypes identified were infrequent and showed contraction or stability on treatment. Clonality increased at ibrutinib response, then returned toward baseline at progression.

As regards this clone: Its antigen is currently unknown.

Germline loops: CDR1 LNHDA, CDR2 SQIVND (reference sequence). The CDR3 has 16 amino acids. V shed 5 bases, J shed 3 bases, and the junction held 10 bases outside the gene matches. The source material was PBMCs, sampled before ibrutinib treatment. This TCR came from a human donor with chronic lymphocytic leukemia. The chain links TRBV19 to TRBJ1-5, with 7 bases that match TRBD1. The CDR3 bases are TGTGCCAGTAGTCCTCTAGGGACAGTCAACAATCAGCCCCAGCATTTT. As protein: CASSPLGTVNNQPQHF. The whole variable domain, filled in from reference TRBV19 and TRBJ1-5, reads DGGITQSPKYLFRKEGQNVTLSCEQNLNHDAMYWYRQDPGQGLRLIYYSQIVNDFQKGDIAEGYSVSREKKESFPLTVTSAQKNPTAFYLCASSPLGTVNNQPQHFGDGTRLSIL.